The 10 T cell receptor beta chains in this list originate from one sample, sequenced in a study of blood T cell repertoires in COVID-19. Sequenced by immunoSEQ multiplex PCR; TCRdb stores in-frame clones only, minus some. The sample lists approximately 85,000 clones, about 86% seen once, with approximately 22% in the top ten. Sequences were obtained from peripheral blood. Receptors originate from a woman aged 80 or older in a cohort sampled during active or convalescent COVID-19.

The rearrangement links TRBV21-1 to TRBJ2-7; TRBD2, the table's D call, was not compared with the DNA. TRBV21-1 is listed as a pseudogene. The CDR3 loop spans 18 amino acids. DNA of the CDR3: TGTGCCAGCAGCAAAATGTGGACTAGCGGGAGGTGCTCCTACGAGCAGTACGTC. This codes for CASSKMWTSGRCSYEQYV.

CDR3 nucleotides: TGTGCCAGTAGTATACACCAAGAGGGTGGCTACACCTTC. Amino acids: CASSIHQEGGYTF. The rearrangement joins TRBV19 to TRBJ1-2; D not certain. The CDR3 extends over 13 amino acids. Trimming removed 2 bases at V and 7 bases at J, with 11 bases between. CDR1 LNHDA and CDR2 SQIVND come from the germline V gene (reference sequence).

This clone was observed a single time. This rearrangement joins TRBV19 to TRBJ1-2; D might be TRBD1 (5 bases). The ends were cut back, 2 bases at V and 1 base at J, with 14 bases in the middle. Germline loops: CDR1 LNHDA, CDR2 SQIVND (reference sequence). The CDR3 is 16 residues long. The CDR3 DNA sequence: TGTGCCAGTAGTATATCGGTGGGGCATTTTAACTATGGCTACACCTTC. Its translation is CASSISVGHFNYGYTF.

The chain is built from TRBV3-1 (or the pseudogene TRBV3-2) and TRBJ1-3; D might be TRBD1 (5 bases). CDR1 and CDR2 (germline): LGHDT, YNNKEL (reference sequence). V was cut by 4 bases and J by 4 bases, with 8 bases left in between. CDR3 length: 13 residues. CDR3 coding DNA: TGTGCCAGCAGCCCGAAGGGGGGAAACACCATATATTTT. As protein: CASSPKGGNTIYF.

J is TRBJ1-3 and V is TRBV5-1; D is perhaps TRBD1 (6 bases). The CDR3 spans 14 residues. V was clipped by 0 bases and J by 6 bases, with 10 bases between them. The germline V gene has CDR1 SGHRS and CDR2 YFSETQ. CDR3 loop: CASSLDRALNTIYF. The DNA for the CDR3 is TGCGCCAGCAGCTTGGACAGGGCACTAAACACCATATATTTT.

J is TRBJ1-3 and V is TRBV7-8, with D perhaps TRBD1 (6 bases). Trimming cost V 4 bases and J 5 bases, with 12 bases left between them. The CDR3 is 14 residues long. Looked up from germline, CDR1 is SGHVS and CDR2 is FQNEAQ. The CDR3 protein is CASSSTGFRNTIYF. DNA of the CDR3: TGTGCCAGCAGCTCCACAGGGTTTAGAAACACCATATATTTT.

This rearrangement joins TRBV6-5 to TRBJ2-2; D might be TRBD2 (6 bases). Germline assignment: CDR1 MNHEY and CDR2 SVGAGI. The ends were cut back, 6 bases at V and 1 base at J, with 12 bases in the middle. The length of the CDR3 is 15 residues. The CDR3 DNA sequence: TGTGCCAGCAGCCCGGGACTCATGAACACCGGGGAGCTGTTTTTT. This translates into CASSPGLMNTGELFF.

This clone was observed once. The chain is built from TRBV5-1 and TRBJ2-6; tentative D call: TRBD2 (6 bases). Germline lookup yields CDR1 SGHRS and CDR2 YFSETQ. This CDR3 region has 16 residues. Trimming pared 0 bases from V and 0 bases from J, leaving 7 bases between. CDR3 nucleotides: TGCGCCAGCAGCTTGGACGGGAGCTCTGGGGCCAACGTCCTGACTTTC. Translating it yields CASSLDGSSGANVLTF.

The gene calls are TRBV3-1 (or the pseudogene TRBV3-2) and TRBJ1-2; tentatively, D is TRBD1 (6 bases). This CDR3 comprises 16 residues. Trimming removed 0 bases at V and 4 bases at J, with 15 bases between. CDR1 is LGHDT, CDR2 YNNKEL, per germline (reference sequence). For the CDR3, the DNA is TGTGCCAGCAGCCAAGAGGGGACAAGAGGGGTCTATGGCTACACCTTC. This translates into CASSQEGTRGVYGYTF.

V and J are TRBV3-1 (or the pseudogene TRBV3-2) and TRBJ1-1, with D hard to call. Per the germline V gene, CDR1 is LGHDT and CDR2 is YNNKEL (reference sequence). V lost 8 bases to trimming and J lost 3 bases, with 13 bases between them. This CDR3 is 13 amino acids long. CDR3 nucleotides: TGTGCCAGCGGCCGACTTGTGGACACTGAAGCTTTCTTT. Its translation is CASGRLVDTEAFF.